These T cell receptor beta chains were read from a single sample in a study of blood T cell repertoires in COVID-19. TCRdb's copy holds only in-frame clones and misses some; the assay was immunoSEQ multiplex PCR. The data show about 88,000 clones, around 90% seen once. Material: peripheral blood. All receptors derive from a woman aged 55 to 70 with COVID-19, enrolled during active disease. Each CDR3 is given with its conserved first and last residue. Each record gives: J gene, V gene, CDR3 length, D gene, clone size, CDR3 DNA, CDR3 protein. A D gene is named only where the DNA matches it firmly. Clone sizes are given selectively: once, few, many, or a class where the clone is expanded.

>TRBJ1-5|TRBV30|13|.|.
TGTGCCTGGAGCTTCAGGGGCAATCAGCCCCAGCATTTT
CAWSFRGNQPQHF
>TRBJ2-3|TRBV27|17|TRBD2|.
TGTGCCAGCAGTCGCAGTAGGGGCGGGGGGACGGGAGATACGCAGTATTTT
CASSRSRGGGTGDTQYF
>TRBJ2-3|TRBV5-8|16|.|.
TGTGCCAGCAGCTTGGGCTGGGGGGGCCCCACAAATACGCAGTATTTT
CASSLGWGGPTNTQYF
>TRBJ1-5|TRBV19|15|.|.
TGTGCCAGTAGACAGGGCGGGTCGGGCAATCAGCCCCAGCATTTT
CASRQGGSGNQPQHF
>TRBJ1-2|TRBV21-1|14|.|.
TGTGCCAGCAGGACAGGACCTCTTGGATATGGCTACACCTTC
CASRTGPLGYGYTF
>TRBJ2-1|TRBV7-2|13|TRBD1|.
TGTGCCAGCAGCCCTAGGACAGGGGAACGGAGCTTCTTC
CASSPRTGERSFF
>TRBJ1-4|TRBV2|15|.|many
TGTGCCAGCAGTCCCCTATCAGGACTTAATGAAAAACTGTTTTTT
CASSPLSGLNEKLFF
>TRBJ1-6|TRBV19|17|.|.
TGTGCCAGTAGTTCCATAGGGGGAAGCTCCTATAATTCACCCCTCCACTTT
CASSSIGGSSYNSPLHF
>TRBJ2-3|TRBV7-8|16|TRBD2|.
TGTGCCAGCAGCCGACTAGCGGGGAAGCCCGGGGATACGCAGTATTTT
CASSRLAGKPGDTQYF
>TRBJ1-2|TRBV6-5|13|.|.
TGTGCCAGCAGCCTCTCACAGAGCTCTGGCTACACCTTC
CASSLSQSSGYTF
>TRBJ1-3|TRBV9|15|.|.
TGTGCCAGCAGCGTAATGGGGGGAGCTGGAAACACCATATATTTT
CASSVMGGAGNTIYF
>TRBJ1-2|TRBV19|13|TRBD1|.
TGTGCCAGTAGTTCCAGGACAGGGCTTGGCTACACCTTC
CASSSRTGLGYTF
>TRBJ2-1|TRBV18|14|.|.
TGTGCCAGCTCACCGGTTAGCTCCTACAATGAGCAGTTCTTC
CASSPVSSYNEQFF
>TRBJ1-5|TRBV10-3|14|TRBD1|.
TGTGCCATCAGTGGGGGACAGCCTAATCAGCCCCAGCATTTT
CAISGGQPNQPQHF
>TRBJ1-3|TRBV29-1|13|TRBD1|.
TGCAGCGCATCTGGGACAGGGGAAAACACCATATATTTT
CSASGTGENTIYF
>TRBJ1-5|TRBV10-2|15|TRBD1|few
TGCGCCAGCAGTGAGCCGGACAGGGTGAATCAGCCCCAGCATTTT
CASSEPDRVNQPQHF
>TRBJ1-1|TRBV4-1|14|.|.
TGCGCCAGCAGCCACGGTCGGGGAAGGACTGAAGCTTTCTTT
CASSHGRGRTEAFF
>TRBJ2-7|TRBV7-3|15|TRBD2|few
TGTGCCAGCAGCCTGATAGCGGGTTTAACCTACGAGCAGTACTTC
CASSLIAGLTYEQYF
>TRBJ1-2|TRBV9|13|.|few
TGTGCCAGCAGCGTAGACAGAAACTATGGCTACACCTTC
CASSVDRNYGYTF
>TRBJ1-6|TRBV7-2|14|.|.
TGTGCCAGCAGCTTAGCGCGGGAGGTCCCACCCCTCCACTTT
CASSLAREVPPLHF
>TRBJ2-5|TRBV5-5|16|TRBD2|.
TGTGCCAGCAGCTTGGGACTAGCGGGGTCCCAAGAGACCCAGTACTTC
CASSLGLAGSQETQYF
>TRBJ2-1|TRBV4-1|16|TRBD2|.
TGCGCCAGCAGCCCTAAGTATGCGGGGGGGGAGGATGAGCAGTTCTTC
CASSPKYAGGEDEQFF
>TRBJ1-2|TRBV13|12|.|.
TGTGCCAGCAGCTTGCACAGGGATGGCTACACCTTC
CASSLHRDGYTF
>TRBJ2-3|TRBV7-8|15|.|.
TGTGCCAGCAGCTTAGGGAGTGCAGGGCGGGATACGCAGTATTTT
CASSLGSAGRDTQYF
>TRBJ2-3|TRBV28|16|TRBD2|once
TGTGCCAGCAGGCCCGCTAGCGGGGGAGGCACAGATACGCAGTATTTT
CASRPASGGGTDTQYF